The T cell receptor beta chain under discussion was sequenced for a study of blood T cells in healthy people across ages. Whole-study context: Template switching captured about one barcoded beta molecule per two T cells. The study's findings and limits: Across the age range, TCR beta diversity per million T cells fell in a roughly linear way.

A second PCR, run for roughly 7 to 12 cycles, used a sample-barcoded 5' primer plus a J-beta primer mix. TCRdb fed the 5' RACE reads into MiXCR, producing one record per CDR3 protein. Of some 780,000 distinct CDR3 sequences in the sample, roughly 50% are singletons; the top ten hold around 24%. The CDR3 loop spans 16 amino acids. The V gene end was trimmed by 0 bases and the J gene end by 2 bases; junction bases not matched to a gene: 6. Germline V gene data show CDR1 as SGHDN and CDR2 as FVKESK. With respect to this clonotype: Its antigen is unknown.

The chain couples TRBV14 to TRBJ2-7; 8 bases align to TRBD1. The sequencing sample was made of blood. This receptor was identified in a man aged 40-49 years in good health. The CDR3 protein is CASSQDKDRAPYEQYF. CDR3 coding DNA: TGTGCCAGCAGCCAAGATAAGGACAGGGCCCCCTACGAGCAGTACTTC.